This T cell receptor beta chain was recovered during a study of shared clonotypes between healthy human individuals. The naive CD8 population came from CD45RO-negative cells selected for CCR7, without terminally differentiated effector memory CD45RA+ cells. Libraries were prepared by immunoSEQ multiplex PCR; TCRdb keeps only in-frame clonotypes and omits some of them. This sample has under 1 million clones; roughly 92% occur once, and the top ten carry about 24%. Germline trimming cut 8 bases from V and 1 base from J; bases unmatched to any gene: 2. The V gene's germline CDR1 is SGHNT and CDR2 YYREEE (reference sequence). The CDR3 has 13 residues.

The origin of this receptor is a man under 40 in good health. Sequencing used naive CD8+ T cells sorted from blood. The rearrangement uses TRBV5-4 and TRBJ2-5; TRBD1 matches 10 bases. The CDR3 sequence: CASRDRGQETQYF. The CDR3 nucleotides are TGTGCCAGTAGGGACAGGGGCCAAGAGACCCAGTACTTC.